A single sample gave rise to the 27 T cell receptor beta chains below, sequenced in a study of T-cell memory formation after mild COVID-19. One entry per CDR3 protein, called by TCRdb with MiXCR from the 5' RACE reads. The table records roughly 310,000 distinct CDR3 sequences, 15% to 20% of them present only once. The source material was PBMCs or a T cell subset sorted from them (not recorded which). The source is a man aged 18 to 30 who had mild COVID-19 (a few samples of this study predate the infection). Cell type and time point are not known.

The CDR3 sequence is CASRDRYVPLHF. Written as DNA, the CDR3 is TGTGCCAGCCGGGACAGATACGTCCCCCTCCACTTT. The chain uses TRBV28 and TRBJ1-6; TRBD1 aligns across 7 bases. The junction had 8 bases not matched to a gene; V was cut back by 8 bases and J by 13 bases. The CDR3 loop spans 12 amino acids. CDR1 and CDR2 from the germline V gene are MDHEN and SYDVKM.

Only a few counts were recorded for this clonotype. This chain joins TRBV20-1 and TRBJ1-1; no clear D gene. CDR1 DFQATT and CDR2 SNEGSKA come from the germline V gene (reference sequence). The V end was cut by 5 bases, the J end by 0 bases, with 10 bases between. The CDR3 is 13 residues long. CDR3 in amino acids: CSAHRAMNTEAFF. The CDR3 DNA reads as TGCAGTGCTCACCGGGCCATGAACACTGAAGCTTTCTTT.

The V and J genes are TRBV7-9 and TRBJ2-5, with 7 positions matching TRBD1. The V and J ends lost 1 base and 4 bases, in that order; junction bases with no gene match: 3. Germline loops: CDR1 SEHNR, CDR2 FQNEAQ (reference sequence). This CDR3 is built from 14 residues. CDR3 nucleotides: TGTGCCAGCAGCTTAGGTCGACAGGGAGAGACCCAGTACTTC. This translates into CASSLGRQGETQYF. Supplemented by reference TRBV7-9 and TRBJ2-5, the full variable domain reads DTGVSQNPRHKITKRGQNVTFRCDPISEHNRLYWYRQTLGQGPEFLTYFQNEAQLEKSRLLSDRFSAERPKGSFSTLEIQRTEQGDSAMYLCASSLGRQGETQYFGPGTRLLVL.

Only a few counts were recorded for this clonotype. This sequence joins TRBV12-3 or TRBV12-4 and TRBJ1-1, with 11 bases fitting TRBD1. V shed 5 bases, J shed 1 base, and the junction held 6 bases outside the gene matches. CDR3 length: 16 residues. This CDR3 reads CASSPGQGAPNTEAFF. DNA for the CDR3: TGTGCCAGCAGTCCCGGACAGGGGGCCCCGAACACTGAAGCTTTCTTT.

V gene TRBV30 combines with J gene TRBJ1-5, with D hard to call. Germline assignment: CDR1 GTSNPN and CDR2 SVGIG (reference sequence). Trimming cost V 0 bases and J 6 bases, with 9 bases left between them. The CDR3 loop spans 13 amino acids. DNA for the CDR3: TGTGCCTGGAGTGTCCTGGACGGTCAGCCCCAGCATTTT. Translation gives CAWSVLDGQPQHF.

V usage is TRBV23-1 and J usage is TRBJ2-1; 9 bases match TRBD2. TRBV23-1 is known as an ORF, though its function is uncertain. V dropped 3 bases and J dropped 5; count of bases not matched to a gene: 11. The length of the CDR3 is 17 residues. As DNA, the CDR3 is TGCGCCAGCAGTCACTCCGGGACTAGCATCTTTCACAATGAGCAGTTCTTC. This sequence encodes CASSHSGTSIFHNEQFF.

This chain connects TRBV12-3 or TRBV12-4 to TRBJ2-6, with 7 nucleotides matching TRBD1. V lost 5 bases to trimming and J lost 3 bases; unmatched junction nucleotides: 1. The CDR3 is 14 amino acids. DNA for the CDR3: TGTGCCAGCAGTACAGGGGTTGGGGCCAACGTCCTGACTTTC. Its protein product is CASSTGVGANVLTF.

This clonotype came up a few times. The chain combines TRBV18 with TRBJ2-2; TRBD1 agrees at 7 bases. V lost 3 bases, J lost 5 bases, and 6 bases stayed unmatched. The germline V gene encodes CDR1 KGHSH and CDR2 LQKENI. The CDR3 sequence is 15 residues long. CDR3 amino acids: CASSPGTAPTGELFF. CDR3 DNA: TGTGCCAGCTCACCCGGGACAGCCCCAACCGGGGAGCTGTTTTTT.

This clonotype was picked up a small number of times. This chain uses TRBV4-3 with TRBJ2-7; the match to TRBD1 covers 8 bases. The CDR3 runs 16 residues. Per germline, CDR1 LGHNA and CDR2 YSLEER. V dropped 0 bases and J dropped 4; count of bases not matched to a gene: 8. The CDR3 nucleotides read TGCGCCAGCAGCCAAGACCCGACAGGGGATTTTTACGAGCAGTACTTC. Its protein is CASSQDPTGDFYEQYF.

The genes are TRBV11-2 and TRBJ2-5; D possibly corresponds to TRBD1 (5 bases). The V and J ends lost 6 bases and 5 bases respectively, with 16 bases between them. Germline loops: CDR1 SGHAT, CDR2 FQNNGV. CDR3 size: 14 residues. CDR3: CASSYTGPQETQYF. The CDR3 region has the DNA TGTGCCAGCAGTTATACAGGTCCGCAGGAGACCCAGTACTTC.

This clonotype was observed once. The rearrangement links TRBV6-5 to TRBJ1-1; D is ambiguous. Germline values: CDR1 MNHEY, CDR2 SVGAGI. The CDR3 spans 13 residues. Deletions cut 0 bases from V and 5 bases from J, with 7 bases between. The CDR3 protein is CASSYSPGTEAFF. In DNA form, the CDR3 reads TGTGCCAGCAGTTACTCGCCGGGTACTGAAGCTTTCTTT.

The rearrangement links TRBV20-1 to TRBJ1-1; TRBD1 aligns across 7 bases. Germline CDR1 and CDR2: DFQATT and SNEGSKA (reference sequence). V dropped 2 bases and J dropped 3; count of bases not matched to a gene: 9. The CDR3 runs to 15 residues. CDR3 DNA: TGCAGTGCTAGACCTAGACAGGGTTGGGACACTGAAGCTTTCTTT. It specifies CSARPRQGWDTEAFF.

The chain recombines TRBV6-5 with TRBJ1-3, with 9 nucleotides matching TRBD1. Germline values: CDR1 MNHEY, CDR2 SVGAGI. The CDR3 runs 14 residues. Trimming removed 8 bases from V and 8 bases from J; junction bases left unmatched: 10. CDR3 amino acids: CASLDRDREDTIYF. The CDR3 bases are TGTGCCAGCCTTGATCGGGACAGGGAAGACACCATATATTTT.

The chain recombines TRBV6-1 with TRBJ2-3; no clear D gene. Trimming shortened V by 0 bases and J by 5 bases, and 6 bases separated the two germline ends. There are 13 residues in the CDR3. Germline assignment: CDR1 MNHNS and CDR2 SASEGT. The CDR3 nucleotides read TGTGCCAGCAGTGAAGCGGGGATAGATACGCAGTATTTT. Its protein product is CASSEAGIDTQYF.

This clonotype showed up just a few times. One junction end disagrees with the germline gene, perhaps due to a read error. The chain links TRBV7-7 to TRBJ2-5; D not certain. The length of the CDR3 is 14 residues. Looked up from germline, CDR1 is SSHAT and CDR2 is FNYEAQ (reference sequence). In DNA form, the CDR3 reads TGTGCTAGCAGCCCCCGCGCAGGCGCAGAGACCCAGTACTTC. It translates to CASSPRAGAETQYF.

This chain joins TRBV14 and TRBJ1-2; unclear D gene. Trimming removed 1 base from V and 6 bases from J, with 15 bases in between. Per germline, CDR1 SGHDN and CDR2 FVKESK. CDR3 length: 15 residues. Here the CDR3 reads CASSQVVPRRDGYTF. The CDR3 coding sequence is TGTGCCAGCAGCCAAGTAGTACCCAGACGTGATGGCTACACCTTC.

The sample holds a few counts of this clonotype. The chain recombines TRBV20-1 with TRBJ2-1; TRBD1 or TRBD2 may be the D gene (6 bases each). This CDR3 comprises 15 residues. Looked up from germline, CDR1 is DFQATT and CDR2 is SNEGSKA (reference sequence). V was clipped by 5 bases and J by 2 bases, with 16 bases between them. CDR3 nucleotides: TGCAGTGCTCGAAGTTGGGGGGCGGCCTACAATGAGCAGTTCTTC. Translating it yields CSARSWGAAYNEQFF.

This clonotype was seen only a few times. The CDR3 DNA reads as TGTGCCAGCAGTCCCGATAGACAAATCAATCAGCCCCAGCATTTT. Its translation is CASSPDRQINQPQHF. V usage is TRBV12-3 or TRBV12-4 and J usage is TRBJ1-5, with no clear D. This CDR3 is built from 15 residues. Trimming removed 5 bases from V and 3 bases from J, with 14 bases in between.

Only a few counts were recorded for this clonotype. This rearrangement joins TRBV4-1 to TRBJ2-3; D is perhaps TRBD2 (5 bases). The CDR3 loop spans 15 amino acids. Germline V gives CDR1 MGHRA, CDR2 YSYEKL. V was shortened by 0 bases and J by 4 bases, with 11 bases between the two germline ends. The CDR3 nucleotides are TGCGCCAGCAGCCAAGATCCCGGGAACCCAGATACGCAGTATTTT. Translating gives CASSQDPGNPDTQYF.

This clonotype was observed once. The V gene is TRBV6-2 or TRBV6-3, the J gene TRBJ2-3; 9 bases map to TRBD1. J lost 6 bases, V lost 2 bases, and 9 bases had no gene match. Germline V gene sequence: CDR1 MNHEY, CDR2 SVGEGT. This CDR3 region has 16 residues. The CDR3 here is CASSYGGTGLADTQYF. CDR3 in DNA: TGTGCCAGCAGTTACGGAGGGACAGGGTTGGCGGATACGCAGTATTTT.

There are a few counts of this clonotype. The V call is TRBV29-1, the J call TRBJ2-5, with D uncertain. The germline gives CDR1 SQVTM, CDR2 ANQGSEA. This CDR3 has 13 amino acids. V lost 6 bases to trimming and J lost 2 bases, with 13 bases between them. The CDR3 loop is CSVVGDGQETQYF. The CDR3 nucleotides are TGCAGCGTCGTTGGGGATGGGCAAGAGACCCAGTACTTC.

V and J are TRBV2 and TRBJ2-5, with D maybe TRBD2 (5 bases). The V and J ends lost 4 bases and 5 bases respectively, with 20 bases between them. Per the germline V gene, CDR1 is SNHLY and CDR2 is FYNNEI. The CDR3 runs 16 residues. The CDR3 protein is CASSGTSPLFGETQYF. CDR3 sequence (DNA): TGTGCCAGCAGTGGGACTTCGCCGTTGTTCGGGGAGACCCAGTACTTC.

In this sample, this clonotype turned up a few times. This chain connects TRBV5-5 to TRBJ1-2, with TRBD1 as a possible D gene (6 bases). The germline V gene has CDR1 SGHKS and CDR2 YYEKEE (reference sequence). The CDR3 consists of 15 residues. Trimming removed 2 bases from V and 6 bases from J, with 17 bases in between. CDR3 residues: CASSFGGAGMDGYTF. The CDR3 region has the DNA TGTGCCAGCAGCTTTGGGGGGGCTGGGATGGATGGCTACACCTTC.

This clonotype came up a few times. This rearrangement joins TRBV20-1 to TRBJ1-1; D is ambiguous. CDR1 is DFQATT and CDR2 is SNEGSKA in the germline V gene (reference sequence). CDR3 length equals 13 residues. V was shortened by 2 bases and J by 7 bases, with 14 bases between the two germline ends. CDR3 sequence reads: CSARPRHLVEAFF. CDR3 nucleotide sequence: TGCAGTGCTAGACCCCGACACCTTGTTGAAGCTTTCTTT.

This chain connects TRBV5-6 to TRBJ2-7; D is undetermined. Germline V gives CDR1 SGHDT, CDR2 YYEEEE. V was pared by 1 base and J by 2 bases, with 16 bases between. The CDR3 covers 16 residues. The CDR3: CASSLRLAYLTYEQYF. The CDR3 coding sequence is TGTGCCAGCAGCTTGAGGTTAGCCTACCTAACCTACGAGCAGTACTTC.

This clonotype appeared many times. The CDR3 here is CASSLVGRNEQFF. DNA for the CDR3: TGCGCCAGCAGCTTGGTCGGTCGCAATGAGCAGTTCTTC. The chain has TRBV5-1 and TRBJ2-1; D ambiguous. Germline V CDR1 and CDR2: SGHRS, YFSETQ. V gave up 0 bases and J gave up 6 bases, with 7 bases separating them. CDR3 size: 13 residues.

There are a few counts of this clonotype. The gene calls are TRBV3-1 and TRBJ2-1; perhaps TRBD2 as D (7 bases). Trimming took 4 bases from V and 0 from J, leaving 25 bases between them. CDR1 is LGHDT and CDR2 is YNNKEL in the germline V gene (reference sequence). The CDR3 covers 20 residues. In DNA form, the CDR3 reads TGTGCCAGCAGCCTCGGTGTGTGGAGGGGGGGGTCTATCTCCTACAATGAGCAGTTCTTC. The encoded protein is CASSLGVWRGGSISYNEQFF.